These 24 T cell receptor beta chains share one sample of origin, sequenced in a study of identifying expanded T cells in peripheral blood. Produced via immunoSEQ multiplex PCR; TCRdb's table is partial and in-frame only. The sample records more than 75,000 clones, roughly 90% being singletons. Sequencing was performed on blood. The source of these receptors is a person between 18 and 75 years old in good health.

The gene calls are TRBV28 and TRBJ1-5; the match to TRBD1 covers 8 bases. The CDR3 consists of 15 residues. The V segment lost 8 bases and the J segment 2 bases; nucleotides outside the gene matches: 8. Germline CDR1 is MDHEN and CDR2 is SYDVKM. Here the CDR3 reads CASLSGGEGNQPQHF. In DNA, the CDR3 is TGTGCCAGCCTTTCAGGGGGCGAGGGCAATCAGCCCCAGCATTTT.

This chain links TRBV9 with TRBJ2-5; D is possibly TRBD1 (6 bases). V lost 2 bases to trimming and J lost 3 bases, with 11 bases between them. CDR1 is SGDLS and CDR2 is YYNGEE in the germline V gene. The CDR3 sequence is 14 residues long. CDR3: CASSVDSPKETQYF. The CDR3 DNA reads as TGTGCCAGCAGCGTGGACAGTCCAAAAGAGACCCAGTACTTC. The full variable domain, its missing parts supplied by reference TRBV9 and TRBJ2-5, is DSGVTQTPKHLITATGQRVTLRCSPRSGDLSVYWYQQSLDQGLQFLIQYYNGEERAKGNILERFSAQQFPDLHSELNLSSLELGDSALYFCASSVDSPKETQYFGPGTRLLVL.

The V gene is TRBV5-5, the J gene TRBJ2-3; tentative D call: TRBD2 (7 bases). CDR1 is SGHKS, CDR2 YYEKEE, per germline (reference sequence). The CDR3 extends over 14 amino acids. Trimming removed 6 bases at V and 2 bases at J, with 13 bases between. The CDR3 DNA reads as TGTGCCAGCAACCGGGGGGCAATCACAGATACGCAGTATTTT. Translating gives CASNRGAITDTQYF.

The J gene is TRBJ2-7, the V gene TRBV28, with D perhaps TRBD1 (6 bases). V shed 4 bases and J shed 2 bases, with 9 bases lying between them. Germline values: CDR1 MDHEN, CDR2 SYDVKM. The CDR3 loop spans 13 amino acids. The CDR3 coding sequence is TGTGCCAGCAGTTCGGGACACACCTACGAGCAGTACTTC. It translates to CASSSGHTYEQYF.

This chain connects TRBV10-3 to TRBJ2-7, with 7 bases aligning to TRBD1. J gave up 0 bases and V 10 bases, and 9 bases lay outside the gene matches. Germline values: CDR1 ENHRY, CDR2 SYGVKD. CDR3 length: 14 amino acids. The CDR3 spells CASKPGTVSYEQYF. The CDR3 DNA is TGTGCCAGCAAACCCGGGACAGTCTCCTACGAGCAGTACTTC.

This chain links TRBV11-2 with TRBJ1-5, with a possible D match to TRBD1 (6 bases). CDR1 and CDR2 (germline): SGHAT, FQNNGV. CDR3 size: 13 residues. V lost 3 bases and J lost 7, with 10 bases in between. CDR3 loop: CASSLVGGQPQHF. In DNA form, the CDR3 reads TGTGCCAGCAGCTTGGTTGGGGGCCAGCCCCAGCATTTT. Full variable domain (outside the CDR3, taken from reference TRBV11-2 and TRBJ1-5): EAGVAQSPRYKIIEKRQSVAFWCNPISGHATLYWYQQILGQGPKLLIQFQNNGVVDDSQLPKDRFSAERLKGVDSTLKIQPAKLEDSAVYLCASSLVGGQPQHFGDGTRLSIL.

This clone is a singleton in its sample. The chain combines TRBV28 with TRBJ1-4; D gene uncertain. This CDR3 contains 11 residues. Trimming stripped 7 bases from V and 6 bases from J, with 6 bases between. Germline loops: CDR1 MDHEN, CDR2 SYDVKM. The CDR3 coding sequence is TGTGCCAGCACCGGGGATGAAAAACTGTTTTTT. Protein: CASTGDEKLFF.

The chain combines TRBV11-2 with TRBJ1-1; 10 nucleotides line up with TRBD1. Germline V gene data show CDR1 as SGHAT and CDR2 as FQNNGV. CDR3 length: 15 residues. V trimming: 5 bases; J trimming: 3 bases; junction bases outside the gene matches: 6. The CDR3 sequence is CASSPGTGVHTEAFF. DNA of the CDR3: TGTGCCAGCAGCCCCGGGACAGGGGTACACACTGAAGCTTTCTTT.

This clone was seen more than once but under ten times. CDR3 coding DNA: TGTGCCAGCAGCTTGGTTTTCAGGGCCCAAGGCTACACCTTC. It specifies CASSLVFRAQGYTF. This sequence joins TRBV5-6 and TRBJ1-2, with a weak D call TRBD1 (5 bases). The V end was cut by 0 bases, the J end by 8 bases, with 14 bases between. The CDR3 loop spans 14 amino acids. The V gene's germline CDR1 is SGHDT and CDR2 YYEEEE.

This chain joins TRBV21-1 and TRBJ2-2. TRBV21-1 is described as a pseudogene. CDR3 length equals 16 residues. CDR3 bases: TGTGCCAGCAGCAAATTTAGAGGGGAAGGACCCGGGGAGCTGTTTTTT. The encoded protein is CASSKFRGEGPGELFF.

V and J are TRBV4-1 and TRBJ2-1; D not resolved. V was trimmed by 3 bases and J by 0 bases, leaving 15 bases between them. The CDR3 contains 17 residues. Germline V gives CDR1 MGHRA, CDR2 YSYEKL. CDR3 residues: CASSQSLQISSYNEQFF. CDR3 DNA sequence: TGCGCCAGCAGCCAGTCCCTTCAGATAAGCTCCTACAATGAGCAGTTCTTC.

The chain couples TRBV28 to TRBJ2-1, with D unresolved. Trimming stripped 5 bases from V and 2 bases from J, with 13 bases between. Germline lookup yields CDR1 MDHEN and CDR2 SYDVKM. The CDR3 extends over 15 amino acids. The chain's CDR3 is CASSLRSHTYNEQFF. The CDR3 DNA follows: TGTGCCAGCAGTCTGAGGAGTCACACCTACAATGAGCAGTTCTTC.

The chain uses TRBV6-1 and TRBJ2-1, with 16 positions matching TRBD2. The CDR3 extends over 15 amino acids. The germline CDR1 and CDR2 sequences are MNHNS and SASEGT. After removal of 10 bases from V and 3 bases from J, the junction contained 3 bases not matched to a gene. The CDR3: CATGTSGGGYNEQFF. CDR3 sequence (DNA): TGTGCCACGGGGACTAGCGGGGGGGGCTACAATGAGCAGTTCTTC.

The J gene is TRBJ2-1, the V gene TRBV2; 8 bases agree with TRBD1. V lost 5 bases and J lost 4; bases outside the gene matches: 7. CDR3 length: 15 residues. Per the germline V gene, CDR1 is SNHLY and CDR2 is FYNNEI. CDR3 DNA: TGTGCCAGCAGTTCGGGACAGGACCTTTACAATGAGCAGTTCTTC. Protein: CASSSGQDLYNEQFF.

V usage is TRBV20-1 and J usage is TRBJ2-5, with no clear D. Germline lookup yields CDR1 DFQATT and CDR2 SNEGSKA (reference sequence). The V end lost 4 bases, the J end lost 5 bases, and 8 bases lay between the germline ends. The CDR3 runs 11 residues. The DNA for the CDR3 is TGCAGTGCTAAAGTTTATGAGACCCAGTACTTC. Amino acid sequence: CSAKVYETQYF.

The rearrangement uses TRBV30 and TRBJ2-2; 7 bases are a match to TRBD1. V was pared by 3 bases and J by 6 bases, with 7 bases of the junction left unmatched. Germline CDR1 GTSNPN, CDR2 SVGIG (reference sequence). The CDR3 length is 14 residues. CDR3 region: CAWRTGSLSGELFF. As DNA, the CDR3 is TGTGCCTGGAGGACAGGGAGTTTGTCCGGGGAGCTGTTTTTT.

This clone was observed a single time. The chain joins TRBV7-9 to TRBJ2-7, with a weak D call TRBD1 (5 bases). The CDR3 consists of 14 residues. Germline V CDR1 and CDR2: SEHNR, FQNEAQ (reference sequence). V lost 1 base to trimming and J lost 5 bases, with 12 bases between them. The CDR3 DNA follows: TGTGCCAGCAGCTTAGGGGGCCCATCCCACGAGCAGTACTTC. Translation: CASSLGGPSHEQYF.

The V gene is TRBV28, the J gene TRBJ2-5, with D unresolved. This CDR3 has 12 amino acids. Trimming removed 1 base at V and 5 bases at J, with 5 bases between. Germline values: CDR1 MDHEN, CDR2 SYDVKM. The CDR3 DNA sequence: TGTGCCAGCAGTTTATCCGGGGAGACCCAGTACTTC. As protein: CASSLSGETQYF.

J is TRBJ2-5 and V is TRBV7-9; no reliable D call. The length of the CDR3 is 11 residues. Germline CDR1 is SEHNR and CDR2 is FQNEAQ (reference sequence). Trimming took 4 bases from V and 2 from J, leaving 2 bases between them. DNA for the CDR3: TGTGCCAGCAGCTCGCAAGAGACCCAGTACTTC. Protein: CASSSQETQYF.

The chain is built from TRBV19 and TRBJ1-4; a possible D gene is TRBD1 (5 bases). CDR1 and CDR2 (germline): LNHDA, SQIVND (reference sequence). The ends were cut back, 5 bases at V and 4 bases at J, with 14 bases in the middle. The CDR3 extends over 15 amino acids. CDR3 sequence: CASSGEGQFNEKLFF. The CDR3 region has the DNA TGTGCCAGTAGTGGGGAGGGGCAGTTTAATGAAAAACTGTTTTTT. The entire variable domain, with the rest obtained from reference TRBV19 and TRBJ1-4, is as follows: DGGITQSPKYLFRKEGQNVTLSCEQNLNHDAMYWYRQDPGQGLRLIYYSQIVNDFQKGDIAEGYSVSREKKESFPLTVTSAQKNPTAFYLCASSGEGQFNEKLFFGSGTQLSVL.

The chain is built from TRBV6-6 and TRBJ1-5, with unresolved D. The CDR3 consists of 15 residues. Per the germline V gene, CDR1 is MNHNY and CDR2 is SVGAGI (reference sequence). Trimming took 2 bases from V and 1 from J, leaving 9 bases between them. The CDR3 region has the DNA TGTGCCAGCAGTTACCGGCAATTAAGCAATCAGCCCCAGCATTTT. Translation: CASSYRQLSNQPQHF.

The CDR3 DNA follows: TGTGCCAGCAGCGCCGGGATCTCCTACGAGCAGTACTTC. Translating it yields CASSAGISYEQYF. V and J are TRBV5-4 and TRBJ2-7; the D gene is possibly TRBD2 (5 bases). The germline gives CDR1 SGHNT, CDR2 YYREEE (reference sequence). V lost 4 bases and J 0 bases, leaving 8 bases between the germline ends. The CDR3 runs 13 residues.

V usage is TRBV19 and J usage is TRBJ2-1; maybe TRBD1 (6 bases). With 8 bases removed from V and 12 bases from J, the gap between germline ends came to 20 bases. Germline V gene sequence: CDR1 LNHDA, CDR2 SQIVND (reference sequence). CDR3 size: 13 residues. CDR3 sequence: CASSQNRADGQFF. CDR3 bases: TGTGCCAGTTCCCAAAACAGGGCTGATGGGCAGTTCTTC.

The V call is TRBV7-9, the J call TRBJ2-3; 9 bases agree with TRBD1. This CDR3 contains 15 residues. In germline, CDR1 is SEHNR, CDR2 FQNEAQ (reference sequence). The J segment lost 2 bases and the V segment lost 10 bases, leaving 10 bases of the junction unmatched. The CDR3 loop is CATATDRGYTDTQYF. DNA for the CDR3: TGTGCCACCGCGACGGACAGGGGATACACAGATACGCAGTATTTT.